These T cell receptor beta chains were read from a single sample in a study of PD-1 blockade in mismatch repair-deficient tumors. The protocol was immunoSEQ multiplex PCR, while the TCRdb copy is restricted to in-frame clones and leaves out a portion. The table includes around 110,000 clones, about 80% detected once. Sample: peripheral blood, taken about 60 weeks after starting pembrolizumab. The receptors shown here come from an adult with mismatch repair-deficient cancer. Each CDR3 is given with its conserved first and last residue. D genes are given only for firm matches. Size values are once, few and many counts, or a class for expanded clones, and some rows have none.

J: TRBJ2-7; D: NA; size: NA; V: TRBV11-2; CDR3: CASSLTDTYEQYF; DNA: TGTGCCAGCAGCCTAACAGATACCTACGAGCAGTACTTC
J: TRBJ1-4; D: NA; size: NA; V: TRBV5-1; CDR3: CASSLGTGGNEKLFF; DNA: TGCGCCAGCAGCTTGGGGACGGGGGGTAATGAAAAACTGTTTTTT
J: TRBJ2-3; D: NA; size: NA; V: TRBV6-5; CDR3: CASRAGQSAADTQYF; DNA: TGTGCCAGCAGAGCCGGGCAGTCGGCGGCAGATACGCAGTATTTT
J: TRBJ2-2; D: TRBD1; size: few; V: TRBV7-3; CDR3: CASSLWTGSTGELFF; DNA: TGTGCCAGCAGCTTATGGACAGGGAGCACCGGGGAGCTGTTTTTT
J: TRBJ1-1; D: NA; size: few; V: TRBV5-6; CDR3: CASSLVQRNTEAFF; DNA: TGTGCCAGCAGCTTGGTTCAAAGAAACACTGAAGCTTTCTTT
J: TRBJ2-5; D: TRBD1; size: NA; V: TRBV2; CDR3: CASTGQVEGHQETQYF; DNA: TGTGCCAGCACGGGACAGGTGGAGGGGCATCAAGAGACCCAGTACTTC
J: TRBJ1-4; D: TRBD1; size: few; V: TRBV27; CDR3: CASSPRGLGEKLFF; DNA: TGTGCCAGCAGTCCCAGGGGGCTTGGAGAAAAACTGTTTTTT
J: TRBJ2-5; D: TRBD1; size: NA; V: TRBV18; CDR3: CASSLNAPGGKETQYF; DNA: TGTGCCAGCTCCCTAAATGCACCAGGGGGCAAAGAGACCCAGTACTTC
J: TRBJ2-1; D: TRBD2; size: NA; V: TRBV9; CDR3: CASSVEAGFDEQFF; DNA: TGTGCCAGCAGCGTAGAAGCGGGGTTTGATGAGCAGTTCTTC
J: TRBJ2-7; D: TRBD1; size: NA; V: TRBV5-4; CDR3: CASSRTGGSYEQYF; DNA: TGTGCCAGCAGCCGGACAGGGGGATCCTACGAGCAGTACTTC
J: TRBJ2-3; D: NA; size: few; V: TRBV29-1; CDR3: CSTVESAGSTDTQYF; DNA: TGCAGCACTGTTGAGTCGGCGGGGAGCACAGATACGCAGTATTTT
J: TRBJ2-2; D: NA; size: NA; V: TRBV14; CDR3: CASSQLATVAGELFF; DNA: TGTGCCAGCAGCCAACTCGCGACAGTCGCCGGGGAGCTGTTTTTT
J: TRBJ2-1; D: TRBD2; size: NA; V: TRBV5-6; CDR3: CASSDLRVTSGSYNEQFF; DNA: TGTGCCAGCAGCGACTTGCGGGTGACTAGCGGTTCCTACAATGAGCAGTTCTTC
J: TRBJ2-2; D: TRBD2; size: few; V: TRBV14; CDR3: CASSPLSSGRKMELFF; DNA: TGTGCCAGCAGCCCTTTGTCTAGCGGGAGGAAGATGGAGCTGTTTTTT
J: TRBJ2-1; D: TRBD2; size: NA; V: TRBV11-3; CDR3: CASSPRSGGNEQFF; DNA: TGTGCCAGCAGCCCTCGCTCGGGGGGCAATGAGCAGTTCTTC
J: TRBJ1-1; D: NA; size: few; V: TRBV7-9; CDR3: CASSLMGIRTEAFF; DNA: TGTGCCAGCAGCTTAATGGGGATAAGAACTGAAGCTTTCTTT
J: TRBJ2-1; D: TRBD2; size: NA; V: TRBV30; CDR3: CAWSVNLPSGIGEQFF; DNA: TGTGCCTGGAGTGTAAACTTGCCTAGCGGGATTGGTGAGCAGTTCTTC
J: TRBJ1-1; D: NA; size: few; V: TRBV2; CDR3: CASSPWVTEAFF; DNA: TGTGCCAGCAGTCCCTGGGTCACTGAAGCTTTCTTT
J: TRBJ2-7; D: NA; size: once; V: TRBV27; CDR3: CASSLSSGLLAYEQYF; DNA: TGTGCCAGCAGTTTATCTTCGGGACTCTTAGCCTACGAGCAGTACTTC
J: TRBJ2-1; D: TRBD2; size: NA; V: TRBV9; CDR3: CASSVGGKREAGRQFF; DNA: TGTGCCAGCAGCGTAGGAGGGAAGCGGGAGGCCGGGCGGCAGTTCTTC
J: TRBJ2-1; D: NA; size: NA; V: TRBV13; CDR3: CASSLDEQGTNEQFF; DNA: TGTGCCAGCAGCTTAGACGAACAGGGAACCAATGAGCAGTTCTTC
J: TRBJ2-7; D: NA; size: NA; V: TRBV7-5; CDR3: CASESRNSYEQYF; DNA: TGTGCCAGCGAAAGCAGGAATTCCTACGAGCAGTACTTC
J: TRBJ2-7; D: TRBD2; size: NA; V: TRBV4-3; CDR3: CASSWGVAGSEISYEQYF; DNA: TGCGCCAGCAGCTGGGGGGTAGCGGGATCCGAAATTTCCTACGAGCAGTACTTC
J: TRBJ2-3; D: NA; size: once; V: TRBV18; CDR3: CASSPTPAGAGTDTQYF; DNA: TGTGCCAGCTCACCAACGCCGGCAGGGGCTGGCACAGATACGCAGTATTTT
J: TRBJ2-7; D: TRBD2; size: NA; V: TRBV10-3; CDR3: CAISGKGGSSYEQYF; DNA: TGTGCCATCAGTGGAAAGGGAGGGAGCTCCTACGAGCAGTACTTC
J: TRBJ2-1; D: TRBD1; size: NA; V: TRBV28; CDR3: CAGSLKGQGRNQFF; DNA: TGTGCCGGCAGTTTAAAGGGACAGGGGAGAAATCAGTTCTTC
J: TRBJ1-1; D: NA; size: NA; V: TRBV27; CDR3: CASRVGGRGTEAFF; DNA: TGTGCCAGCAGGGTCGGAGGGAGAGGAACTGAAGCTTTCTTT
J: TRBJ1-5; D: NA; size: few; V: TRBV6-5; CDR3: CASSREVDQPQHF; DNA: TGTGCCAGCTCTAGGGAGGTGGATCAGCCCCAGCATTTT
J: TRBJ1-2; D: NA; size: NA; V: TRBV7-2; CDR3: CASSPIAPDAIYGYTF; DNA: TGTGCCAGCAGCCCGATCGCACCAGACGCCATCTATGGCTACACCTTC
J: TRBJ2-7; D: NA; size: NA; V: TRBV7-3; CDR3: CASSLSTESYEQYF; DNA: TGTGCCAGCAGCTTGTCGACGGAGTCGTACGAGCAGTACTTC
J: TRBJ2-1; D: NA; size: NA; V: TRBV7-2; CDR3: CASTNPPGGPYNEQFF; DNA: TGTGCCAGCACCAATCCCCCCGGAGGGCCCTACAATGAGCAGTTCTTC
J: TRBJ2-2; D: NA; size: NA; V: TRBV5-1; CDR3: CASSLIAGDMTGELFF; DNA: TGCGCCAGCAGCTTGATTGCTGGCGATATGACCGGGGAGCTGTTTTTT
J: TRBJ1-2; D: NA; size: NA; V: TRBV6-1; CDR3: CASQPLSSSQGYTF; DNA: TGTGCCAGCCAACCACTATCTTCGTCTCAGGGCTACACCTTC
J: TRBJ1-4; D: NA; size: NA; V: TRBV6-6; CDR3: CASGPTEKLFF; DNA: TGTGCCAGCGGACCAACTGAAAAACTGTTTTTT
J: TRBJ2-5; D: NA; size: few; V: TRBV29-1; CDR3: CSVTSRGGETQYF; DNA: TGCAGCGTTACCAGCAGGGGCGGGGAGACCCAGTACTTC
J: TRBJ2-1; D: NA; size: once; V: TRBV6-1; CDR3: CASSGRPTKGNEQFF; DNA: TGTGCCAGCAGTGGACGACCAACTAAAGGGAATGAGCAGTTCTTC
J: TRBJ2-1; D: TRBD2; size: NA; V: TRBV10-2; CDR3: CASTGVGGRGTNEQFF; DNA: TGCGCCAGTACGGGGGTCGGCGGGAGGGGGACCAATGAGCAGTTCTTC